The subject of this entry is one TCR beta chain. The sample comes from a study of blood T cell repertoires in COVID-19. From germline, CDR1 is SNHLY and CDR2 FYNNEI. The CDR3 contains 14 residues. Trimming left V 9 bases short and J 1 base short, with 15 bases between. Some clones are missing from TCRdb's copy, which holds only in-frame ones; the method was immunoSEQ multiplex PCR. The repertoire includes about 200,000 clones, less than 85% of them detected once, and approximately 6.6% sits in the top ten. This TCR was sampled from a woman in her 70s with acute or convalescent COVID-19. The sample was peripheral blood. The chain uses TRBV2 and TRBJ1-2; no clear D. This CDR3 is CASRGQALNYGYTF. The CDR3 DNA reads as TGTGCCAGTCGCGGGCAGGCCCTTAACTATGGCTACACCTTC.